This T cell receptor beta chain was profiled in a study of blood T cell repertoires in COVID-19. The ends were cut back, 8 bases at V and 2 bases at J, with 15 bases in the middle. CDR1 is MDHEN, CDR2 SYDVKM, per germline. The length of the CDR3 is 15 residues. Some clones are missing from TCRdb's copy, which holds only in-frame ones; the method was immunoSEQ multiplex PCR. The repertoire consists of about 250,000 clones, with under 90% occurring once and the leading ten covering over 1.5%. The sequencing input was PBMCs or T cells enriched from blood (not recorded which). This chain connects TRBV28 to TRBJ2-2; TRBD2 is a possible D gene (6 bases). This clonotype originated in a middle-aged man who had recovered from COVID-19. The CDR3 coding sequence is TGTGCCAGCGCTAACGCGGGAAGAAACACCGGGGAGCTGTTTTTT. Encoded protein: CASANAGRNTGELFF.